The clone carrying this TCR beta chain was counted between two and nine times. As yet, its antigen is unknown. PCR used 60 Vbeta primers and 13 Jbeta primers. Using immunoSEQ multiplex PCR, the repertoire was profiled, and TCRdb retains in-frame clones only, with some absent. The data hold approximately 140,000 clones, with around 80% observed a single time. Germline V gene sequence: CDR1 MNHEY, CDR2 SMNVEV (reference sequence). J gave up 1 base and V 1 base, and 3 bases lay outside the gene matches. The CDR3 extends over 15 amino acids. This entry is derived from a study of cytomegalovirus exposure and HLA in healthy donors. Findings of the study overall: TCR beta chains numbering some 150 were designated cytomegalovirus-associated.

The chain carries TRBV27 and TRBJ2-7; 8 nucleotides agree with TRBD2. The sequencing sample was made of PBMCs. The sequence derives from a male donor in good health and CMV-seronegative. CDR3 sequence reads: CASSLFGGESYEQYF. CDR3 DNA: TGTGCCAGCAGTTTATTCGGGGGGGAATCCTACGAGCAGTACTTC.